Reported below is one TCR beta chain. This entry comes from a study of cytotoxic CD8 clonotypes in ibrutinib-treated CLL. Germline lookup yields CDR1 LNHDA and CDR2 SQIVND (reference sequence). V lost 4 bases, J lost 2 bases, and 14 bases lay in between. The CDR3 is 15 amino acids. Depth targeted 1 in 200,000 to 1 in 1 million T cells, averaging roughly 9.7x coverage per clonotype. The data were produced by immunoSEQ multiplex PCR, yet TCRdb's version contains in-frame clones alone and is incomplete. The table lists 200,000 or so clones, 70% of them singletons. The TCR sequence derives from a human donor with chronic lymphocytic leukemia. The chain employs TRBV19 and TRBJ1-2; TRBD1 is a possible D gene (6 bases). Sequencing was performed on PBMCs, taken after 12 months of ibrutinib treatment. This chain's CDR3 is CASSKKQGTNYGYTF. The CDR3 DNA sequence: TGTGCCAGTAGTAAAAAACAGGGAACAAACTATGGCTACACCTTC.